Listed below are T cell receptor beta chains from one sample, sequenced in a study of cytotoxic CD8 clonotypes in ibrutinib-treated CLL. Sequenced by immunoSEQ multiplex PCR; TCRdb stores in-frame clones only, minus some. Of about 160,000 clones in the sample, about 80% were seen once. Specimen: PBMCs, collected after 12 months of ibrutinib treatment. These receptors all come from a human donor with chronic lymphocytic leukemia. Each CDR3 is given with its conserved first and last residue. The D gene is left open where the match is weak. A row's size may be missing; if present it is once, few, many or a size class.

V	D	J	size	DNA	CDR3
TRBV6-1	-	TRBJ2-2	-	TGTGCCAGCAGACCCCTGAACACCGGGGAGCTGTTTTTT	CASRPLNTGELFF
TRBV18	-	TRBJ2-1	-	TGTGCCAGCTCACCAGGGGCAGGGTCGTTAAATGAGCAGTTCTTC	CASSPGAGSLNEQFF
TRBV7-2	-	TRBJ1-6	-	TGTGCCAGCAGCTTAAGAGACAGGTTACAATCACCCCTCCACTTT	CASSLRDRLQSPLHF
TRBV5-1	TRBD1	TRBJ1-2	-	TGCGCCAGCAGCTTGGTTTCAGGGGGTCTCTATGGCTACACCTTC	CASSLVSGGLYGYTF
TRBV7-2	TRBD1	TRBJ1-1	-	TGTGCCAGCACCCGACAGGGGCGAAGCACTGAAGCTTTCTTT	CASTRQGRSTEAFF
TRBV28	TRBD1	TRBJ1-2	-	TGTGCCAGCAGTTTGTACCGGGACAGGGACACTAACTATGGCTACACCTTC	CASSLYRDRDTNYGYTF
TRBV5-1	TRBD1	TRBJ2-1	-	TGCGCCAGCAGAGCCGGGACAGGGTCCAATGAGCAGTTCTTC	CASRAGTGSNEQFF
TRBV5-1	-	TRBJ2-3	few	TGCGCCAGCAGCGAGACTGGTCCTAGCACAGATACGCAGTATTTT	CASSETGPSTDTQYF
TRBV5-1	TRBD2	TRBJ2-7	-	TGCGCCAGCAGCTTGGAGCGGGGGTACGAGCAGTACTTC	CASSLERGYEQYF
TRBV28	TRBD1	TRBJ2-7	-	TGTGCCAGCACCGGAAGCGGGACAGGGCCCTACGAGCAGTACTTC	CASTGSGTGPYEQYF
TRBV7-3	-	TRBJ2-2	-	TGTGCCAGCAGCTTAAGTGGCCAGAACACCGGGGAGCTGTTTTTT	CASSLSGQNTGELFF
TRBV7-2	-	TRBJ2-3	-	TGTGCCAGCAGCTTAGGCGGAGGGGAAGTTAGGAATACGCAGTATTTT	CASSLGGGEVRNTQYF
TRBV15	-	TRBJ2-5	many	TGTGCGACCGGACACAGGGACCAAGAGACCCAGTACTTC	CATGHRDQETQYF
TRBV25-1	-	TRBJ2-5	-	TGTGCCAGCAGTGACGTGGTGATAGAGACCCAGTACTTC	CASSDVVIETQYF
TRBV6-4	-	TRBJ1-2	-	TGTGCCAGCAGTGACTCCGGCTATGGCTACACCTTC	CASSDSGYGYTF
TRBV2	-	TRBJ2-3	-	TGTGCCAGCAGCGTTGAGGGGGATACGCAGTATTTT	CASSVEGDTQYF
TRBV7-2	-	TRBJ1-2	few	TGTGCCAGCAGCTGGGGGACGGGGTTGTATGGCTACACCTTC	CASSWGTGLYGYTF
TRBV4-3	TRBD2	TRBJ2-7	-	TGCGCCAGCAGCCAAGATCGATCGGGAGGGATTTACGAGCAGTACTTC	CASSQDRSGGIYEQYF
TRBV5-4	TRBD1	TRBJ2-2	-	TGTGCCAGCAGCTTGGCCGGGGCAGGGGGTCCCGGGGAGCTGTTTTTT	CASSLAGAGGPGELFF
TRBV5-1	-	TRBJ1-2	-	TGCGCCAGCAGCTGGGGGACGGGTCATAACTATGGCTACACCTTC	CASSWGTGHNYGYTF
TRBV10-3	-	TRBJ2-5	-	TGTGCCATCAGTGATGCGGGGGCGCTGGGTGGAGAGACCCAGTACTTC	CAISDAGALGGETQYF
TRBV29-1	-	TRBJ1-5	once	TGCAGCGTTGGTCCTGGGCGCAATCAGCCCCAGCATTTT	CSVGPGRNQPQHF
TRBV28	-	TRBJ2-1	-	TGTGCCAGCAGTTCGCGGGATTTCGTCTACAATGAGCAGTTCTTC	CASSSRDFVYNEQFF
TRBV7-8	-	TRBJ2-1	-	TGTGCCAGCAGCCCCCGGACGGTAGTAGTCGGCAATGAGCAGTTCTTC	CASSPRTVVVGNEQFF
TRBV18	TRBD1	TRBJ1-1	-	TGTGCCAGCTCACCACAGGGGGCGGGCACTGAAGCTTTCTTT	CASSPQGAGTEAFF
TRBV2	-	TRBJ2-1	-	TGTGCCAGCAGGACCCTTTACAATGAGCAGTTCTTC	CASRTLYNEQFF
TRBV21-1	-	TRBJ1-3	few	TGTGCCAGCAGCAACGGCTCTGGAAACACCATATATTTT	CASSNGSGNTIYF
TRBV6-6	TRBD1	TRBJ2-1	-	TGTGCCAGCAACCGACAGGGGAGTACACCCGGGGATGAGCAGTTCTTC	CASNRQGSTPGDEQFF
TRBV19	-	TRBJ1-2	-	TGTGCCAGTAGTAACCTAGAGTCCCACTATGGCTACACCTTC	CASSNLESHYGYTF
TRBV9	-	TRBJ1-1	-	TGTGCCAGCAGCTCGCAGGGAGGGGACACTGAAGCTTTCTTT	CASSSQGGDTEAFF
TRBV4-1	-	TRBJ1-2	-	TGCGCCAGCAGCCAAGAGGCCACCAGTTCCCTCAATGGCTACACCTTC	CASSQEATSSLNGYTF
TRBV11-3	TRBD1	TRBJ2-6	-	TGTGCCAGCAGCTTAGCTGGACAGGGGGCGCAAGGGGCCAACGTCCTGACTTTC	CASSLAGQGAQGANVLTF
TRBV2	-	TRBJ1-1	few	TGTGCCAGCAGTGAAGAACCCGCCTGGGGGACTGAAGCTTTCTTT	CASSEEPAWGTEAFF
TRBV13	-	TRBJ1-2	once	TGTGCCAGCAGCCAGCAAGCTAACTATGGCTACACCTTC	CASSQQANYGYTF
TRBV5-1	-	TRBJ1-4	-	TGCGCCAGCAGCATCGGGACACAGAATGAAAAACTGTTTTTT	CASSIGTQNEKLFF
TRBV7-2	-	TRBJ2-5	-	TGTGCCAGCAGCCTAGGCACAGGGACTCGGGAGACCCAGTACTTC	CASSLGTGTRETQYF
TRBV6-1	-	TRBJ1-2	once	TGTGCCAGCAGTGGGTCAGTCTTAAACTATGGCTACACCTTC	CASSGSVLNYGYTF
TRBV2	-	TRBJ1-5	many	TGTGCCAGCAACAGGGTAGATCAGCCCCAGCATTTT	CASNRVDQPQHF
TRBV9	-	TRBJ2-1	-	TGTGCCAGCAGCGCGGGGGCCGCCACGGTGGGGAATGAGCAGTTCTTC	CASSAGAATVGNEQFF
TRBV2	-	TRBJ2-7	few	TGTGCCAGCAGGCTCTTGGCTAGCGCCCCGGGCAAGTACTTC	CASRLLASAPGKYF
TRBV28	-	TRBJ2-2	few	TGTGCCAGCAACTACCCTAACACCGGGGAGCTGTTTTTT	CASNYPNTGELFF
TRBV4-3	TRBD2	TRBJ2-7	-	TGCGCCAGCAGCCAAGATTTAGTACTAGCGGGAGGGCCCGGGTACGAGCAGTACTTC	CASSQDLVLAGGPGYEQYF
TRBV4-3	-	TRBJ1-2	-	TGCGCCAGCAGCCGTGGAGGGGCGCGGAATAACTATGGCTACACCTTC	CASSRGGARNNYGYTF
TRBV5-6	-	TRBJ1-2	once	TGTGCCAGCAGCAGAGCGCCAGGGCAGGGTAACTATGGCTACACCTTC	CASSRAPGQGNYGYTF
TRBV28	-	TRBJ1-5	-	TGTGCCAGCAGTTTATTCGGGACGGTGGGCAATCAGCCCCAGCATTTT	CASSLFGTVGNQPQHF
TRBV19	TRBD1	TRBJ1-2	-	TGTGCCAGTAGTATAGCAGGGACAGGGAACTATGGCTACACCTTC	CASSIAGTGNYGYTF
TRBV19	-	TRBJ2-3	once	TGTGCCAGTAGTCCCGGACGTTCCACGTATACGCAGTATTTT	CASSPGRSTYTQYF
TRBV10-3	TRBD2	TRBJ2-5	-	TGTGCCATCAGATGGGAGGGACAAGAGACCCAGTACTTC	CAIRWEGQETQYF
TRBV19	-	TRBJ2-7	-	TGTGCCAGTAGGATGGGTACGACAGCCACCTACGAGCAGTACTTC	CASRMGTTATYEQYF
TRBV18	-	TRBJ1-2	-	TGTGCCAGCTCACCACGGGACAACCCCTATGGCTACACCTTC	CASSPRDNPYGYTF
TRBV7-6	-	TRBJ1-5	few	TGTGCCAGCAGCTTGGGGGCGCTGGGGCAGCCCCAGCATTTT	CASSLGALGQPQHF